This T cell receptor beta chain originates from a study of blood T cell repertoires in COVID-19. The wider study: The origin of the acute and convalescent COVID-19 samples was the United States, Italy and Spain. PBMCs, B-cell-depleted T cells, or T cells were the source of the cDNA or gDNA that made up the material.

V lost 8 bases to trimming and J lost 4 bases; unmatched junction nucleotides: 9. Germline V CDR1 and CDR2: GTSNPN, SVGIG (reference sequence). The CDR3 runs 13 residues. Original data processing: Counts of nucleated cells, estimated from reference gene primer amplification, were obtained. TCRdb's table, derived via immunoSEQ multiplex PCR, lists solely in-frame clones and lacks some. Clone size and the V and J calls come from that table; the DNA yielded D and trimming. This sample has about 120,000 clones, with under 80% found just once. This clonotype originated in a man in his forties or fifties with acute or convalescent COVID-19. The rearrangement links TRBV30 to TRBJ2-7; 9 nucleotides line up with TRBD1. The sample comprised peripheral blood. For the CDR3, the DNA is TGTGCCCAGGCGGGACAGGGACAGTACGAGCAGTACTTC. Amino acid sequence: CAQAGQGQYEQYF.